This TCR beta chain is from a study of quantifying T cell responses using KT2 cells. Across the whole study: RNA was reverse transcribed with TCR alpha and beta constant-region primers.

The sample is PBMC spiked with counted cells of clone KT2. Study outcomes and limitations: Counts of KT2 alpha and beta sequences rose linearly with the number of KT2 cells added.

An oligo carrying a UMI was ligated to the cDNA 3' end. An equimolar mix of RC1.1 and RC1.2 primed the beta chain across TRBC1 and TRBC2. A single record per CDR3 protein comes from TCRdb applying MiXCR to the UMI-ligation and nested PCR reads. Of tens of thousands of distinct CDR3 sequences listed, 6% to 9.5% are singletons. Only a few counts were recorded for this clonotype. Antigen specificity is unknown. Sequenced input: PBMCs spiked with cells of the T cell clone KT2. The source is a human donor.

The CDR3 bases are TGTGCCAGCAGCCAAGATACCCTAGCGGGTATATACAATGAGCAGTTCTTC. It encodes CASSQDTLAGIYNEQFF. The chain is built from TRBV3-1 and TRBJ2-1, with 8 bases aligning to TRBD2. Per germline, CDR1 LGHDT and CDR2 YNNKEL (reference sequence). Germline trimming cut 0 bases from V and 4 bases from J; bases unmatched to any gene: 8. This CDR3 spans 17 amino acids.